These 27 T cell receptor beta chains originate from one sample sequenced in a study of cytomegalovirus exposure and HLA in healthy donors. The repertoire was sequenced with immunoSEQ multiplex PCR; TCRdb's copy has only in-frame clones and lacks some. The data contain roughly 170,000 clones, about 80% of them singletons. The sample comprised PBMCs. These receptors originate from a woman younger than 35 in good health and CMV-seropositive.

The gene calls are TRBV6-6 and TRBJ2-5; a possible D gene is TRBD1 (5 bases). Trimming took off 5 bases at V and 5 bases at J, with 12 bases between the two ends. This CDR3 is 13 amino acids long. The germline CDR1 and CDR2 sequences are MNHNY and SVGAGI (reference sequence). CDR3 amino acids: CASSGGRVETQYF. In DNA form, the CDR3 reads TGTGCCAGCAGTGGCGGCAGGGTGGAGACCCAGTACTTC.

The chain combines TRBV6-6 with TRBJ1-4, with 7 positions matching TRBD1. With 2 bases clipped from V and 7 bases from J, the junction kept 7 bases outside the gene matches. CDR3 length equals 15 residues. Germline V gene lookup returns CDR1 MNHNY and CDR2 SVGAGI (reference sequence). CDR3 sequence reads: CASSYGGGTGEKLFF. DNA of the CDR3: TGTGCCAGCAGTTACGGAGGGGGCACGGGTGAAAAACTGTTTTTT.

This sequence joins TRBV21-1 and TRBJ1-2; the D segment call TRBD1 is taken from the table without a DNA check. TRBV21-1 is a pseudogene locus. The CDR3 sequence is 18 residues long. This CDR3 reads CASSKSSRDRESTYGYTF. The CDR3 DNA reads TGTGCCAGCAGCAAGTCGTCCCGGGACAGAGAATCCACCTATGGCTACACCTTC.

The gene calls are TRBV4-1 and TRBJ1-5; D perhaps matches TRBD1 (5 bases). CDR3 length equals 16 residues. V was shortened by 0 bases and J by 1 base, with 10 bases between the two germline ends. Germline-derived CDR1 and CDR2 are MGHRA and YSYEKL. CDR3 residues: CASSQEKTASNQPQHF. Written as DNA, the CDR3 is TGCGCCAGCAGCCAAGAAAAGACAGCCAGCAATCAGCCCCAGCATTTT.

The chain joins TRBV7-9 to TRBJ2-7; D is undetermined. The CDR3 is 14 amino acids. Looked up from germline, CDR1 is SEHNR and CDR2 is FQNEAQ (reference sequence). Trimming left V 0 bases short and J 0 bases short, with 6 bases between. CDR3 amino acids: CASSLARSSYEQYF. The CDR3 DNA reads TGTGCCAGCAGCTTAGCAAGGAGCTCCTACGAGCAGTACTTC.

This rearrangement joins TRBV18 to TRBJ2-7; TRBD1 matches 8 bases. The CDR3 consists of 14 residues. The V segment lost 8 bases and the J segment 7 bases; nucleotides outside the gene matches: 13. Germline V gene data show CDR1 as KGHSH and CDR2 as LQKENI. CDR3 region: CASRPGQEKGEQYF. The DNA of the CDR3 is TGTGCCAGCCGTCCGGGACAGGAGAAAGGGGAGCAGTACTTC.

This chain joins TRBV27 and TRBJ2-3; D possibly corresponds to TRBD1 (6 bases). Trimming pared 10 bases from V and 5 bases from J, leaving 10 bases between. This CDR3 region has 11 residues. The germline gives CDR1 MNHEY, CDR2 SMNVEV (reference sequence). The CDR3 nucleotides are TGTGCCAAAACAGGGTTAGATACGCAGTATTTT. It specifies CAKTGLDTQYF.

There are many counts of this clone. V usage is TRBV7-9 and J usage is TRBJ1-1; tentatively, D is TRBD1 (6 bases). The germline gives CDR1 SEHNR, CDR2 FQNEAQ (reference sequence). V shed 5 bases and J shed 1 base, with 11 bases lying between them. The CDR3 runs to 14 residues. The CDR3 sequence is CASSLRQANTEAFF. The CDR3 nucleotides read TGTGCCAGCAGCCTTAGACAGGCGAACACTGAAGCTTTCTTT. Looking up the rest from reference TRBV7-9 and TRBJ1-1 gives the full variable domain: DTGVSQNPRHKITKRGQNVTFRCDPISEHNRLYWYRQTLGQGPEFLTYFQNEAQLEKSRLLSDRFSAERPKGSFSTLEIQRTEQGDSAMYLCASSLRQANTEAFFGQGTRLTVV.

This rearrangement joins TRBV29-1 to TRBJ2-5; D might be TRBD2 (6 bases). The CDR3 length is 12 residues. Trimming removed 5 bases from V and 3 bases from J, with 10 bases in between. CDR1 and CDR2 from the germline V gene are SQVTM and ANQGSEA. CDR3 protein: CSVQPGEETQYF. The CDR3 DNA reads TGCAGCGTTCAACCGGGAGAAGAGACCCAGTACTTC.

The gene calls are TRBV6-5 and TRBJ2-1; D might be TRBD2 (6 bases). Deletions cut 4 bases from V and 0 bases from J, with 10 bases between. The CDR3 length is 15 residues. In germline, CDR1 is MNHEY, CDR2 SVGAGI. CDR3 amino acids: CASSSSSGSYNEQFF. In DNA form, the CDR3 reads TGTGCCAGCAGTTCGAGTAGCGGCTCCTACAATGAGCAGTTCTTC.

The chain is built from TRBV6-5 and TRBJ2-1; D is perhaps TRBD1 (6 bases). The CDR3 sequence is 14 residues long. Germline V CDR1 and CDR2: MNHEY, SVGAGI. V shed 2 bases and J shed 11 bases, with 16 bases lying between them. CDR3 residues: CASSYGTQNAQQFF. The CDR3, as DNA: TGTGCCAGCAGTTACGGGACACAGAACGCTCAGCAGTTCTTC.

The rearrangement joins TRBV19 to TRBJ1-2; TRBD1 matches at 7 bases. Losses at the gene ends were 4 bases for V and 4 bases for J; bases not matched to a gene: 3. The germline gives CDR1 LNHDA, CDR2 SQIVND (reference sequence). The CDR3 has 13 amino acids. In DNA form, the CDR3 reads TGTGCCAGTAGTAGGGGGGACAGCTATGGCTACACCTTC. Protein product: CASSRGDSYGYTF.

The chain is built from TRBV9 and TRBJ1-1; D might be TRBD1 (5 bases). The germline CDR1 and CDR2 sequences are SGDLS and YYNGEE. With 3 bases removed from V and 1 base from J, the gap between germline ends came to 13 bases. The CDR3 is 15 amino acids. CDR3 loop: CASSGEGLGNTEAFF. CDR3 nucleotide sequence: TGTGCCAGCAGCGGGGAGGGGCTGGGGAACACTGAAGCTTTCTTT. Together with reference TRBV9 and TRBJ1-1, the CDR3 gives the full variable domain: DSGVTQTPKHLITATGQRVTLRCSPRSGDLSVYWYQQSLDQGLQFLIQYYNGEERAKGNILERFSAQQFPDLHSELNLSSLELGDSALYFCASSGEGLGNTEAFFGQGTRLTVV.

The V and J genes are TRBV9 and TRBJ1-3; D possibly corresponds to TRBD1 (6 bases). This CDR3 region has 15 residues. Germline CDR1 is SGDLS and CDR2 is YYNGEE. V was pared by 0 bases and J by 3 bases, with 10 bases between. The CDR3: CASSVEGDRGNTIYF. CDR3 bases: TGTGCCAGCAGCGTAGAGGGGGACCGTGGAAACACCATATATTTT.

The rearrangement links TRBV2 to TRBJ2-5; 7 bases are shared with TRBD1. Germline-derived CDR1 and CDR2 are SNHLY and FYNNEI. With V trimmed by 9 bases and J by 1 base, 2 bases remained unmatched. CDR3 length: 12 amino acids. CDR3 nucleotide sequence: TGTGCCAGGGGACAGTCCCAAGAGACCCAGTACTTC. This encodes CARGQSQETQYF.

This chain connects TRBV10-3 to TRBJ2-3; 8 positions match TRBD1. The CDR3 is made up of 16 amino acids. Trimming took 0 bases from V and 2 from J; bases not matched to a gene: 4. The V gene's germline CDR1 is ENHRY and CDR2 SYGVKD. The CDR3 is CAISESTGAPTDTQYF. In DNA, the CDR3 is TGTGCCATCAGTGAGTCGACAGGGGCACCCACAGATACGCAGTATTTT.

This sequence joins TRBV25-1 and TRBJ2-5; D unresolved. The germline V gene has CDR1 MGHDK and CDR2 SYGVNS. V lost 1 base and J lost 1, with 7 bases in between. There are 14 residues in the CDR3. In nucleotides, the CDR3 is TGTGCCAGCAGTGAATTCGAACTCCAAGAGACCCAGTACTTC. Protein: CASSEFELQETQYF.

This chain links TRBV10-2 with TRBJ1-2; 12 bases agree with TRBD1. In germline, CDR1 is WSHSY, CDR2 SAAADI. After removal of 7 bases from V and 5 bases from J, the junction contained 11 bases not matched to a gene. This CDR3 is built from 16 residues. The DNA for the CDR3 is TGCGCCAGCACACCGGGACAGGGGGCGCCTTGGTATGGCTACACCTTC. Translated, it gives CASTPGQGAPWYGYTF.

This sequence joins TRBV7-2 and TRBJ2-6, with 7 nucleotides matching TRBD2. J lost 2 bases, V lost 11 bases, and 15 bases had no gene match. The CDR3 covers 17 residues. The germline gives CDR1 SGHTA, CDR2 FQGNSA. Here the CDR3 reads CASSRETYPPGANVLTF. In DNA form, the CDR3 reads TGTGCCTCTTCGCGGGAGACCTACCCCCCTGGGGCCAACGTCCTGACTTTC.

CDR3 sequence (DNA): TGTGCCAGCAGCCCCAGCCGAGGAGGGGAGCTGTTTTTT. Its translation: CASSPSRGGELFF. The chain joins TRBV27 to TRBJ2-2; no clear D. The V gene's germline CDR1 is MNHEY and CDR2 SMNVEV (reference sequence). There are 13 residues in the CDR3. Trimming took off 6 bases at V and 8 bases at J, with 13 bases between the two ends.

This rearrangement joins TRBV9 to TRBJ2-7, with D possibly TRBD1 on 5 matching bases. Germline CDR1 reads SGDLS; CDR2 reads YYNGEE. This CDR3 has 14 amino acids. Trimming shortened V by 4 bases and J by 0 bases, and 11 bases separated the two germline ends. This chain's CDR3 is CASSRQKSSYEQYF. The CDR3 region has the DNA TGTGCCAGCAGCAGACAGAAAAGCTCCTACGAGCAGTACTTC.

The chain recombines TRBV25-1 with TRBJ1-1, with D perhaps TRBD1 (5 bases). The V and J ends lost 4 bases and 0 bases respectively, with 12 bases between them. The CDR3 has 15 amino acids. Germline CDR1 reads MGHDK; CDR2 reads SYGVNS. This CDR3 is CASSGRQSMNTEAFF. The CDR3 DNA is TGTGCCAGCAGTGGCAGACAGTCGATGAACACTGAAGCTTTCTTT.

This chain joins TRBV5-4 and TRBJ2-7, with TRBD1 as a possible D gene (6 bases). The V end was cut by 4 bases, the J end by 0 bases, with 11 bases between. There are 14 residues in the CDR3. The germline V gene encodes CDR1 SGHNT and CDR2 YYREEE (reference sequence). CDR3 residues: CASSTDRNSYEQYF. In DNA form, the CDR3 reads TGTGCCAGCAGCACCGACAGGAACTCCTACGAGCAGTACTTC.

The chain has TRBV28 and TRBJ2-7; TRBD1 aligns across 7 bases. Germline CDR1 and CDR2: MDHEN and SYDVKM. There are 15 residues in the CDR3. V lost 3 bases, J lost 3 bases, and 8 bases stayed unmatched. The CDR3 loop is CASSLGQSYGYEQYF. Here the CDR3 DNA reads TGTGCCAGCAGTTTGGGACAGTCCTATGGCTACGAGCAGTACTTC.

This clone was seen a few times. The chain combines TRBV5-1 with TRBJ2-2; perhaps TRBD1 as D (5 bases). Trimming pared 4 bases from V and 2 bases from J, leaving 15 bases between. The V gene's germline CDR1 is SGHRS and CDR2 YFSETQ. The CDR3 runs to 16 residues. The CDR3 loop reads CASSPLQGSNTGELFF. CDR3 coding DNA: TGCGCCAGCAGCCCCCTGCAGGGCTCAAACACCGGGGAGCTGTTTTTT.

The chain links TRBV2 to TRBJ2-2; 7 bases align to TRBD2. In germline, CDR1 is SNHLY, CDR2 FYNNEI. CDR3 length: 16 residues. The J segment lost 1 base and the V segment lost 6 bases, leaving 8 bases of the junction unmatched. The CDR3 nucleotides read TGTGCCAGCAGCCTCGCTGGCGGGGGGAACACCGGGGAGCTGTTTTTT. This codes for CASSLAGGGNTGELFF.

This sequence joins TRBV4-1 and TRBJ1-2; possibly TRBD1 for D (5 bases). The CDR3 has 15 residues. Trimming removed 0 bases at V and 5 bases at J, with 13 bases between. CDR1 is MGHRA and CDR2 is YSYEKL in the germline V gene. The CDR3 DNA sequence: TGCGCCAGCAGCCAAGATTTAGGGGTTCGGTATGGCTACACCTTC. It translates to CASSQDLGVRYGYTF.